These 5 T cell receptor beta chains were sequenced from one sample in a study of T cell responses to AZD1222 COVID-19 vaccine. Data came from immunoSEQ multiplex PCR; TCRdb stores just in-frame clones and leaves some out. Counted here are some 120,000 clones, roughly nine tenths occurring once; the ten biggest clones make up approximately 2.5%. The specimen was peripheral blood, collected on day 0 of AZD1222 vaccination. All receptors come from an adult in good health.

The chain recombines TRBV30 with TRBJ1-2; D remains ambiguous. Germline lookup yields CDR1 GTSNPN and CDR2 SVGIG (reference sequence). This CDR3 spans 9 amino acids. V was shortened by 5 bases and J by 4 bases, with 2 bases between the two germline ends. Written as DNA, the CDR3 is TGTGCCTGGGTCTATGGCTACACCTTC. This encodes CAWVYGYTF.

V gene TRBV10-3 combines with J gene TRBJ2-7, with a tentative D call TRBD2 (5 bases). Trimming took off 8 bases at V and 0 bases at J, with 8 bases between the two ends. Germline-derived CDR1 and CDR2 are ENHRY and SYGVKD. The CDR3 sequence is 12 residues long. The CDR3 protein is CAIGSLSYEQYF. In DNA, the CDR3 is TGTGCCATCGGGAGCCTCTCCTACGAGCAGTACTTC.

V usage is TRBV3-1 (or the pseudogene TRBV3-2) and J usage is TRBJ2-2; the D gene is possibly TRBD2 (5 bases). This CDR3 has 16 amino acids. Germline CDR1 LGHDT, CDR2 YNNKEL (reference sequence). V shed 4 bases and J shed 0 bases, with 12 bases lying between them. Here the CDR3 DNA reads TGTGCCAGCAGCCTCCGGTCGGGGACGAACACCGGGGAGCTGTTTTTT. Its translation is CASSLRSGTNTGELFF.

The sample holds one count of this clone. V and J are TRBV6-5 and TRBJ2-7; 9 nucleotides line up with TRBD2. After removal of 6 bases from V and 2 bases from J, the junction contained 2 bases not matched to a gene. This CDR3 comprises 13 residues. Germline CDR1 MNHEY, CDR2 SVGAGI. The CDR3 DNA reads TGTGCCAGCAGGCGGGAGGGCACCTACGAGCAGTACTTC. Amino acid sequence: CASRREGTYEQYF.

CDR3 DNA: TGTGCCAGCAGCTTAAATCAGTTTCCAGATACGCAGTATTTT. Amino acid sequence: CASSLNQFPDTQYF. The chain carries TRBV7-3 and TRBJ2-3; D is undetermined. Trimming left V 1 base short and J 4 bases short, with 9 bases between. From germline, CDR1 is SGHTA and CDR2 FQGTGA. CDR3 length: 14 amino acids.